This T cell receptor (beta chain) was obtained from a study of T cell repertoires in cytomegalovirus infection. About the research overall: Matching HLA type and CMV infection were both indicated by public TCR beta signatures.

TCRdb fed the reads into MiXCR, producing one record per CDR3 protein. The sample lists hundreds of thousands of distinct CDR3 sequences, around 31% occurring once. As concerns this clonotype: Antigen specificity is unknown.

V trimming: 3 bases; J trimming: 0 bases; junction bases outside the gene matches: 1. The CDR3 is 14 amino acids. Germline assignment: CDR1 MNHEY and CDR2 SVGAGI. The specimen was cultured CD8+ T cells from PBMCs, collected from culture after CMV antigen stimulation. V gene TRBV6-5 combines with J gene TRBJ2-5; 7 bases fit TRBD1. The receptor's source is a human donor in good health (CMV status not recorded). Some clones in this sample may be carry-over from other donors' samples. The CDR3 nucleotides read TGTGCCAGCAGTTATGGGACAGACCAAGAGACCCAGTACTTC. Its translation: CASSYGTDQETQYF.